Here is one T cell receptor (beta chain) with its context. Its antigen is still unknown. With 4 bases clipped from V and 5 bases from J, the junction kept 13 bases outside the gene matches. The CDR3 runs to 16 residues. In germline, CDR1 is SGHRS, CDR2 YFSETQ. TCRdb's copy holds only in-frame clones and misses some; the assay was immunoSEQ multiplex PCR. The sample shows 150,000 to 200,000 clones, roughly nine tenths of them seen only once. The donors were in the 120-subject validation cohort, distinct from the roughly 700-subject first cohort. This sample was taken from a study of cytomegalovirus exposure and HLA in healthy donors. Whole-study findings and limits: Cytomegalovirus-associated status was assigned to about 170 TCR beta chains. Most sequenced TCRs were rare (though some public TCRs occurred in many donors).

Input material: PBMCs. This receptor was taken from a young woman in good health and CMV-seropositive. The chain links TRBV5-1 to TRBJ1-1; 8 bases align to TRBD1. This chain's CDR3 is CASSLTGTGSGTEAFF. CDR3 nucleotides: TGCGCCAGCAGCCTGACCGGGACAGGTTCCGGTACTGAAGCTTTCTTT.